Each of the 27 T cell receptor beta chains below was sequenced from the same sample in a study of identical twins. MiXCR, run by TCRdb on the 5' RACE reads, gives a single entry per CDR3 protein. The sample carries 700,000 to 950,000 distinct CDR3 sequences, about 12% recorded once. The sample was also linked to a second study, of yellow fever vaccine responses in identical twins.

Sequencing used PBMCs. The receptors were gathered from a woman under 30 in good health.

This clonotype was observed a handful of times. The chain links TRBV15 to TRBJ2-1; no definite D call. In germline, CDR1 is LNHNV, CDR2 YYDKDF (reference sequence). Trimming removed 1 base from V and 6 bases from J, with 10 bases in between. The CDR3 is made up of 14 amino acids. DNA of the CDR3: TGTGCCACCAGCAGAGGTCTGACCCCCAATGAGCAGTTCTTC. Its translation: CATSRGLTPNEQFF. Together with reference TRBV15 and TRBJ2-1, the CDR3 gives the full variable domain: DAMVIQNPRYQVTQFGKPVTLSCSQTLNHNVMYWYQQKSSQAPKLLFHYYDKDFNNEADTPDNFQSRRPNTSFCFLDIRSPGLGDTAMYLCATSRGLTPNEQFFGPGTRLTVL.

The chain combines TRBV10-3 with TRBJ1-2; TRBD1 might be the D (5 bases). Trimming took off 0 bases at V and 2 bases at J, with 22 bases between the two ends. Germline V gene lookup returns CDR1 ENHRY and CDR2 SYGVKD. This CDR3 spans 19 amino acids. The CDR3 reads CAISESAVRQPNSNYGYTF. Here the CDR3 DNA reads TGTGCCATCAGTGAGTCGGCAGTGAGACAGCCCAATTCCAACTATGGCTACACCTTC.

This clonotype was detected only a few times. This chain links TRBV16 with TRBJ1-1; D is unresolved. Germline V gene sequence: CDR1 KGHSY, CDR2 FQNENV. With 0 bases removed from V and 6 bases from J, the gap between germline ends came to 8 bases. CDR3 size: 13 residues. The CDR3 protein is CASSQSVDPEAFF. The CDR3 region has the DNA TGTGCCAGCAGCCAATCGGTAGACCCTGAAGCTTTCTTT.

This clonotype came up a few times. This chain links TRBV6-1 with TRBJ2-3; D call uncertain. The CDR3 spans 14 residues. Trimming removed 4 bases at V and 2 bases at J, with 10 bases between. Per germline, CDR1 MNHNS and CDR2 SASEGT. The CDR3 loop is CASSAKRATDTQYF. In nucleotides, the CDR3 is TGTGCCAGCAGTGCCAAAAGGGCCACAGATACGCAGTATTTT.

There are a few counts of this clonotype. The chain recombines TRBV4-1 with TRBJ2-5, with D maybe TRBD2 (7 bases). V dropped 0 bases and J dropped 5 bases, with 13 bases sitting between them. The V gene's germline CDR1 is MGHRA and CDR2 YSYEKL. The length of the CDR3 is 15 residues. CDR3 sequence (DNA): TGCGCCAGCAGCCAAGATCCGGGGGGCGCGGAGACCCAGTACTTC. It translates to CASSQDPGGAETQYF.

V usage is TRBV20-1 and J usage is TRBJ2-7; the D call may be TRBD1 or TRBD2 (5 bases each). The V gene's germline CDR1 is DFQATT and CDR2 SNEGSKA (reference sequence). The CDR3 length is 16 residues. V lost 2 bases and J 4 bases, leaving 21 bases between the germline ends. In DNA form, the CDR3 reads TGCAGTGCTAGATCGTTCCGGGACCCTCTTCGATACGAGCAGTACTTC. Residues: CSARSFRDPLRYEQYF.

In its sample, this clonotype was seen many times. The rearrangement uses TRBV5-1 and TRBJ2-3; TRBD2 is a possible D gene (5 bases). The CDR3 has 15 residues. Trimming removed 0 bases at V and 0 bases at J, with 8 bases between. Germline values: CDR1 SGHRS, CDR2 YFSETQ. The CDR3 is CASSLGRGSTDTQYF. In DNA, the CDR3 is TGCGCCAGCAGCTTGGGACGGGGTAGCACAGATACGCAGTATTTT.

The chain carries TRBV6-5 and TRBJ2-2; TRBD1 might be the D (5 bases). V was cut by 2 bases and J by 5 bases, with 12 bases left in between. The CDR3 sequence is 15 residues long. CDR1 MNHEY and CDR2 SVGAGI come from the germline V gene. CDR3 sequence reads: CASSYGQGLTGELFF. The CDR3 bases are TGTGCCAGCAGTTACGGCCAGGGTCTGACCGGGGAGCTGTTTTTT.

The chain joins TRBV28 to TRBJ1-5, with 8 bases aligning to TRBD1. The CDR3 sequence is 15 residues long. V dropped 5 bases and J dropped 4; count of bases not matched to a gene: 7. The germline CDR1 and CDR2 sequences are MDHEN and SYDVKM. Here the CDR3 reads CASSPQDRDNQPQHF. The CDR3 DNA reads TGTGCCAGCAGTCCCCAGGACAGGGATAATCAGCCCCAGCATTTT. Based on the CDR3 plus reference TRBV28 and TRBJ1-5, the full variable domain is DVKVTQSSRYLVKRTGEKVFLECVQDMDHENMFWYRQDPGLGLRLIYFSYDVKMKEKGDIPEGYSVSREKKERFSLILESASTNQTSMYLCASSPQDRDNQPQHFGDGTRLSIL.

The table lists this clonotype with many counts. The rearrangement joins TRBV12-3 or TRBV12-4 to TRBJ2-1; 8 bases map to TRBD2. CDR3 length: 12 amino acids. V was pared by 3 bases and J by 15 bases, with 7 bases of the junction left unmatched. The DNA of the CDR3 is TGTGCCAGCAGTTTCAGCGGGAGCGTCCCGTTCTTC. It yields the protein CASSFSGSVPFF.

This clonotype was counted between two and nine times. The rearrangement joins TRBV29-1 to TRBJ2-1; 9 nucleotides agree with TRBD1. The trim removed 6 bases at V and 8 bases at J, leaving 8 bases unmatched. The CDR3 totals 13 residues. Germline CDR1 is SQVTM and CDR2 is ANQGSEA. In nucleotides, the CDR3 is TGCAGCGTCCCTAACAGGGGGCGTGATGAGCAGTTCTTC. Translation gives CSVPNRGRDEQFF.

The V call is TRBV21-1, the J call TRBJ2-5; TRBD1 is the table's D call, not checked against the DNA. TRBV21-1 has pseudogene status. The CDR3 spans 17 residues. DNA of the CDR3: TGTGCCAGCAGCAATCGGTGGGGGGCGCGGAATTGGGAGACCCAGTACTTC. It codes for CASSNRWGARNWETQYF.

The chain recombines TRBV15 with TRBJ2-5, with D maybe TRBD1 (6 bases). This CDR3 has 14 residues. V lost 8 bases to trimming and J lost 7 bases, with 20 bases between them. CDR1 and CDR2 (germline): LNHNV, YYDKDF (reference sequence). The CDR3, as DNA: TGTGCCACCGCCCGGGACACCCAGAGTCGGACCCAGTACTTC. The encoded protein is CATARDTQSRTQYF. The full variable domain, its missing parts supplied by reference TRBV15 and TRBJ2-5, is DAMVIQNPRYQVTQFGKPVTLSCSQTLNHNVMYWYQQKSSQAPKLLFHYYDKDFNNEADTPDNFQSRRPNTSFCFLDIRSPGLGDTAMYLCATARDTQSRTQYFGPGTRLLVL.

The V and J genes are TRBV15 and TRBJ2-2; TRBD2 matches 14 bases. After removal of 0 bases from V and 5 bases from J, the junction contained 5 bases not matched to a gene. Per germline, CDR1 LNHNV and CDR2 YYDKDF (reference sequence). CDR3 length: 18 amino acids. The CDR3 region is CATSRDQGLAGGTGELFF. The CDR3 nucleotides read TGTGCCACCAGCAGAGATCAAGGACTAGCGGGAGGAACCGGGGAGCTGTTTTTT.

This clonotype has more than one count but fewer than ten. The V gene is TRBV15, the J gene TRBJ2-1; 9 bases align to TRBD1. CDR1 is LNHNV, CDR2 YYDKDF, per germline (reference sequence). Losses at the gene ends were 5 bases for V and 1 base for J; bases not matched to a gene: 6. The CDR3 length is 16 residues. CDR3 amino acids: CATSLTGTGSYNEQFF. The CDR3 nucleotides read TGTGCCACCAGCTTAACCGGGACAGGGTCCTACAATGAGCAGTTCTTC.

The chain joins TRBV28 to TRBJ2-1, with 9 bases identical to TRBD2. There are 14 residues in the CDR3. The V gene's germline CDR1 is MDHEN and CDR2 SYDVKM. V lost 4 bases to trimming and J lost 7 bases; unmatched junction nucleotides: 5. This chain's CDR3 is CASSSFLAGNEQFF. The CDR3 DNA reads TGTGCCAGCAGTTCCTTTCTAGCGGGGAATGAGCAGTTCTTC.

This clonotype was counted a few times. This rearrangement joins TRBV4-1 to TRBJ2-7; D is unclear. From germline, CDR1 is MGHRA and CDR2 YSYEKL. There are 14 residues in the CDR3. Trimming took off 0 bases at V and 5 bases at J, with 11 bases between the two ends. The CDR3 sequence: CASSQDWPTDEQYF. The CDR3 DNA reads as TGCGCCAGCAGCCAAGATTGGCCGACGGACGAGCAGTACTTC.

V and J are TRBV11-2 and TRBJ1-6, with 10 bases that match TRBD1. Germline V lookup: CDR1 SGHAT, CDR2 FQNNGV. This CDR3 has 15 amino acids. Trimming at V came to 5 bases and at J to 9 bases, leaving 7 bases not matched to a gene. CDR3 in amino acids: CASSLPGQGTSPLHF. CDR3 DNA sequence: TGTGCCAGCAGCCTTCCGGGACAGGGGACTTCACCCCTCCACTTT. Full variable domain (outside the CDR3, taken from reference TRBV11-2 and TRBJ1-6): EAGVAQSPRYKIIEKRQSVAFWCNPISGHATLYWYQQILGQGPKLLIQFQNNGVVDDSQLPKDRFSAERLKGVDSTLKIQPAKLEDSAVYLCASSLPGQGTSPLHFGNGTRLTVT.

V gene TRBV6-6 combines with J gene TRBJ2-1, with 9 bases matching TRBD2. This CDR3 region has 13 residues. Looked up from germline, CDR1 is MNHNY and CDR2 is SVGAGI (reference sequence). Trimming removed 8 bases from V and 4 bases from J; junction bases left unmatched: 3. The CDR3, as DNA: TGTGCCAGCGGCGGGGGGGAATACAATGAGCAGTTCTTC. Its translation is CASGGGEYNEQFF.

A few counts support this clonotype. The gene calls are TRBV11-2 and TRBJ1-4; D gene unclear. The CDR3 has 14 amino acids. Looked up from germline, CDR1 is SGHAT and CDR2 is FQNNGV. V dropped 1 base and J dropped 8 bases, with 11 bases sitting between them. The CDR3 sequence is CASSLVSSREKLFF. The CDR3 DNA sequence: TGTGCCAGCAGCTTAGTGAGTTCTAGAGAAAAACTGTTTTTT.

This chain links TRBV6-5 with TRBJ2-5; no firm D call. CDR1 and CDR2 (germline): MNHEY, SVGAGI. Trimming took off 3 bases at V and 0 bases at J, with 14 bases between the two ends. The CDR3 is 16 amino acids. Here the CDR3 DNA reads TGTGCCAGCAGTTATGCAGCCCAAATAAACCAAGAGACCCAGTACTTC. The encoded protein is CASSYAAQINQETQYF.

This clonotype has more than one count but fewer than ten. As DNA, the CDR3 is TGCGCCAGCAGCGCGAGGTTGGATGAGCAGTTCTTC. This codes for CASSARLDEQFF. The chain couples TRBV5-1 to TRBJ2-1; D uncertain. The germline V gene encodes CDR1 SGHRS and CDR2 YFSETQ. V dropped 4 bases and J dropped 8 bases, with 10 bases sitting between them. The CDR3 contains 12 residues.

This clonotype was recorded a few times. The CDR3 DNA sequence: TGTGCCAGCAGTCGGCGAGGGACAACCTCTATCCACTACGAGCAGTACTTC. It yields the protein CASSRRGTTSIHYEQYF. V and J are TRBV6-2 or TRBV6-3 and TRBJ2-7, with D possibly matching TRBD1 (6 bases). Germline-derived CDR1 and CDR2 are MNHEY and SVGEGT. CDR3 length: 17 residues. V was shortened by 5 bases and J by 3 bases, with 23 bases between the two germline ends.

This clonotype has a handful of counts. The chain combines TRBV5-1 with TRBJ2-7; no reliable D call. The length of the CDR3 is 13 residues. Germline V CDR1 and CDR2: SGHRS, YFSETQ. Trimming left V 2 bases short and J 7 bases short, with 13 bases between. The CDR3 coding sequence is TGCGCCAGCAGCTTAATAAAGAGCAGTGAGCAGTACGTC. This sequence encodes CASSLIKSSEQYV.

The chain couples TRBV6-2 or TRBV6-3 to TRBJ2-1, with 12 bases matching TRBD2. This CDR3 is built from 17 residues. Per germline, CDR1 MNHEY and CDR2 SVGEGT. J was trimmed by 8 bases and V by 4 bases; bases with no gene match: 12. The CDR3 DNA is TGTGCCAGCAGTTCCCTCCTGACTAGCGGGAGAGGACATGAGCAGTTCTTC. It translates to CASSSLLTSGRGHEQFF.

The chain employs TRBV28 and TRBJ2-1; 11 nucleotides line up with TRBD1. Trimming cost V 5 bases and J 7 bases; bases outside gene matches: 7. Germline V gives CDR1 MDHEN, CDR2 SYDVKM. CDR3 length equals 15 residues. The CDR3 spells CASSSPGQGGNEQFF. CDR3 in DNA: TGTGCCAGCAGTAGCCCGGGACAGGGGGGGAATGAGCAGTTCTTC.

The CDR3 DNA reads TGTGCCAGCAGCACAAGACCGAGGCCCCTTGAAGCTTTCTTT. Translating it yields CASSTRPRPLEAFF. The chain employs TRBV14 and TRBJ1-1; no clear D. The V gene's germline CDR1 is SGHDN and CDR2 FVKESK. There are 14 residues in the CDR3. The ends were cut back, 5 bases at V and 7 bases at J, with 17 bases in the middle.